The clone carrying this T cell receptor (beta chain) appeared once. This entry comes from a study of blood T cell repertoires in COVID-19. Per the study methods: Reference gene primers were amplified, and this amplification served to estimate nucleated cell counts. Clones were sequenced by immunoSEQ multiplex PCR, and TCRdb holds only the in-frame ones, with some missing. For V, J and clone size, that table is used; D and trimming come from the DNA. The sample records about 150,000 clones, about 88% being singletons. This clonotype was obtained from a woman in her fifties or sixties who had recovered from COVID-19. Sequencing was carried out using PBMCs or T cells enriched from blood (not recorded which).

In DNA, the CDR3 is TGTGCCAGCAGCTTGTCAGGGGGTGAGACCCAGTACTTC. Translating gives CASSLSGGETQYF. The J gene is TRBJ2-5, the V gene TRBV5-4; 7 nucleotides line up with TRBD1. CDR3 length: 13 amino acids. In germline, CDR1 is SGHNT, CDR2 YYREEE (reference sequence). The V and J ends lost 1 base and 5 bases, in that order; junction bases with no gene match: 2.